These 8 T cell receptor beta chains came from one sample sequenced in a study of shared clonotypes between healthy human individuals. Naive-designated CD8 cells lacked CD45RO, were positively enriched for CCR7, and omitted terminally differentiated effector memory CD45RA+ cells. The assay was immunoSEQ multiplex PCR, and TCRdb's table has in-frame clones only and misses some. The sample carries about 2.1 million clones, 93% recorded once. Material for sequencing was naive CD8+ T cells from PBMCs. Receptor source: a man aged 18 to 30 in good health. Some clones in this sample may be carry-over from other donors' samples.

Written as DNA, the CDR3 is TGTGCCAGCAGCAAGGGACTAGCGGGAGGGGACGAGCAGTACTTC. It translates to CASSKGLAGGDEQYF. The rearrangement joins TRBV21-1 to TRBJ2-7; TRBD2, the table's D call, was not compared with the DNA. TRBV21-1 is listed as a pseudogene. This CDR3 has 15 amino acids.

This chain connects TRBV29-1 to TRBJ1-1; D remains ambiguous. The CDR3 is 14 residues long. Looked up from germline, CDR1 is SQVTM and CDR2 is ANQGSEA. V was pared by 7 bases and J by 0 bases, with 15 bases between. The CDR3 here is CSATPTSLNTEAFF. The CDR3 DNA sequence: TGCAGCGCTACCCCGACCAGTTTGAACACTGAAGCTTTCTTT.

The V gene is TRBV18, the J gene TRBJ2-7; D is perhaps TRBD2 (7 bases). Trimming cost V 3 bases and J 3 bases, with 12 bases left between them. The CDR3 has 14 amino acids. Germline loops: CDR1 KGHSH, CDR2 LQKENI. The CDR3 DNA sequence: TGTGCCAGCTCACCGTTGGGGGGGCGCTACGAGCAGTACTTC. Translation gives CASSPLGGRYEQYF.

To note about this clone: Within the sample, other DNA sequences also encode this same CDR3. This chain uses TRBV27 with TRBJ1-1; no definite D call. CDR3 length equals 11 residues. V was trimmed by 8 bases and J by 1 base, leaving 5 bases between them. Germline V gene data show CDR1 as MNHEY and CDR2 as SMNVEV (reference sequence). The CDR3 nucleotides are TGTGCCAGCCGAGGGAACACTGAAGCTTTCTTT. This encodes CASRGNTEAFF.

CDR3 bases: TGTGCCAGCAGCGTAGTAAGGGACAGGGCCTACAATGAGCAGTTCTTC. Amino acids: CASSVVRDRAYNEQFF. This chain connects TRBV9 to TRBJ2-1, with 9 bases fitting TRBD1. The junction had 3 bases not matched to a gene; V was cut back by 0 bases and J by 2 bases. The CDR3 runs to 16 residues. Germline CDR1 and CDR2: SGDLS and YYNGEE.

CDR3 bases: TGTGCCAGCAGTTACTCTTATGGGGAGACCCAGTACTTC. It encodes CASSYSYGETQYF. V and J are TRBV6-5 and TRBJ2-5; D gene unclear. Per the germline V gene, CDR1 is MNHEY and CDR2 is SVGAGI. V lost 0 bases to trimming and J lost 5 bases, with 7 bases between them. This CDR3 region has 13 residues.

The rearrangement uses TRBV10-3 and TRBJ1-5; no reliable D call. Trimming stripped 0 bases from V and 3 bases from J, with 9 bases between. This CDR3 has 15 amino acids. CDR1 is ENHRY, CDR2 SYGVKD, per germline. CDR3 DNA: TGTGCCATCAGTGAGTCGGCCGGAATCAATCAGCCCCAGCATTTT. Translated: CAISESAGINQPQHF.

This clone is a singleton in its sample. CDR3 sequence (DNA): TGTGCCTGGAGTGCACTCCGGACGGTGAATTATGGCTACACCTTC. The encoded protein is CAWSALRTVNYGYTF. V gene TRBV30 combines with J gene TRBJ1-2, with no clear D. The CDR3 totals 15 residues. Germline values: CDR1 GTSNPN, CDR2 SVGIG (reference sequence). Trimming stripped 1 base from V and 5 bases from J, with 17 bases between.